Listed below are T cell receptor beta chains from one sample, sequenced in a study of shared clonotypes between healthy human individuals. Clones were read by immunoSEQ multiplex PCR, and TCRdb kept only the in-frame ones, dropping some. This sample has millions of clones, with 85% to 95% found just once. Sequenced material: naive CD4+ T cells sorted from blood. Receptor source: a man younger than 35 in good health. Each CDR3 is given with its conserved first and last residue. A D gene is named only where the DNA matches it firmly. A clone size is listed for some rows: how often the clone was seen (once, few, many), or a class if it is expanded.

TRBJ1-1,TRBV2,.,.,TGTGCCAGCACGGCGACCCGAGAGGCTTTCTTT,CASTATREAFF
TRBJ2-5,TRBV5-1,.,.,TGCGCCAGCAGCTTGGGGGCTAGCGAGTACCAAGAGACCCAGTACTTC,CASSLGASEYQETQYF
TRBJ2-3,TRBV5-6,.,.,TGTGCCAGCAGCTTGGAGGGAGTTGGCACAGATACGCAGTATTTT,CASSLEGVGTDTQYF
TRBJ2-7,TRBV9,.,.,TGTGCCAGCAGCCCGGGGGTGCGGACGCCTACCTACGAGCAGTACTTC,CASSPGVRTPTYEQYF
TRBJ1-2,TRBV7-2,.,.,TGTGCCAGCAGCTTAGACGATAACAGTAACTATGGCTACACCTTC,CASSLDDNSNYGYTF
TRBJ2-5,TRBV18,TRBD1,.,TGTGCCAGCTCACCATGGGCAGGGGGATCCCTCACAGAGACCCAGTACTTC,CASSPWAGGSLTETQYF
TRBJ2-1,TRBV30,TRBD2,.,TGTGCCTGGAGTGGACTGGCGCTAGCGGGAGGGCCCTACAATGAGCAGTTCTTC,CAWSGLALAGGPYNEQFF
TRBJ2-7,TRBV19,.,.,TGTGCCAGTAGTACCTACGCGGGGACGACGAGTGAGCAGTACTTC,CASSTYAGTTSEQYF
TRBJ1-2,TRBV5-8,TRBD1,.,TGTGCCAGCAGCTCAGGGGGGTTTCCAGAAGGCTACACCTTC,CASSSGGFPEGYTF
TRBJ2-3,TRBV12-5,.,.,TGTGCTAGTGGTTTGGGGTCCTGGAGTTCGACTAGCACAGATACGCAGTATTTT,CASGLGSWSSTSTDTQYF
TRBJ1-2,TRBV9,.,.,TGTGCCAGCAGCGTAGGGGCAGGGGCCGAAACTCCTAACTATGGCTACACCTTC,CASSVGAGAETPNYGYTF
TRBJ1-1,TRBV7-9,.,.,TGTGCCAGCAGCACCCGCCAAGGAGCGGGCACTGAAGCTTTCTTT,CASSTRQGAGTEAFF
TRBJ2-1,TRBV5-5,TRBD2,.,TGTGCCAGCAGCTTGGGGACTAGCGGGAGGGCCCCGCCGAGGTACCAGTTCTTC,CASSLGTSGRAPPRYQFF
TRBJ2-7,TRBV27,.,.,TGTGCCAGCAGCTCCGCAGGGGTAGAGCAGTACTTC,CASSSAGVEQYF
TRBJ1-1,TRBV7-8,.,few,TGTGCCAGCAGCCGGACAGTAGACACTGAAGCTTTCTTT,CASSRTVDTEAFF
TRBJ2-2,TRBV27,.,.,TGTGCCACCAGACGGGCCGGGGAGCTGTTTTTT,CATRRAGELFF
TRBJ2-5,TRBV5-1,.,.,TGCGCCAGCAGCTTGTCCGGACTGGGTCAAGAGACCCAGTACTTC,CASSLSGLGQETQYF
TRBJ2-7,TRBV5-1,.,.,TGCGCCAGCAGCTTGGAACCGCAGGGCTCCTTCTACGAGCAGTACTTC,CASSLEPQGSFYEQYF
TRBJ2-7,TRBV6-1,.,.,TGTGCCAGCAGCCCCCCGGAGTACGAGCAGTACTTC,CASSPPEYEQYF
TRBJ1-4,TRBV6-1,TRBD1,.,TGTGCCAGCAGGGACAGGGCGAATGAAAAACTGTTTTTT,CASRDRANEKLFF
TRBJ1-5,TRBV5-6,TRBD1,once,TGTGCCAGCAGCTATGGACAGGGCAATCAGCCCCAGCATTTT,CASSYGQGNQPQHF
TRBJ1-4,TRBV6-1,.,.,TGTGCCAGCAGACCCGGAGCAGCAACTAATGAAAAACTGTTTTTT,CASRPGAATNEKLFF
TRBJ2-7,TRBV18,.,.,TGTGCCAGCTCACCACAGGGGCAGTACGAGCAGTACTTC,CASSPQGQYEQYF
TRBJ1-2,TRBV2,TRBD1,.,TGTGCCAGCAGTGGGACAGGGGGCCGGGGTGGCTACACCTTC,CASSGTGGRGGYTF
TRBJ1-3,TRBV7-3,TRBD1,.,TGTGCCAGCAGCCTACAGGGGGGCCACTCTGGAAACACCATATATTTT,CASSLQGGHSGNTIYF
TRBJ1-1,TRBV30,TRBD1,.,TGTGCCTGGAGTCCAGGGACAGTGAACACTGAAGCTTTCTTT,CAWSPGTVNTEAFF
TRBJ1-2,TRBV9,TRBD1,once,TGTGCCAGCAGCTCCGGGACAGCATATGGCTACACCTTC,CASSSGTAYGYTF
TRBJ1-2,TRBV18,TRBD1,.,TGTGCCAGCTCGACGGGACAGGGCTATGGCTACACCTTC,CASSTGQGYGYTF
TRBJ2-1,TRBV27,TRBD2,.,TGTGCCAGCAGCACTGTCCGGGGGGGTCTTTACGAGCAGTTCTTC,CASSTVRGGLYEQFF
TRBJ1-2,TRBV7-3,.,.,TGTGCCAGCAGCAACGGGGGCGGCTATGGCTACACCTTC,CASSNGGGYGYTF
TRBJ2-3,TRBV5-1,.,.,TGCGCCAGCAGCTTGGAAGTCGGGGGGCGCACAGATACGCAGTATTTT,CASSLEVGGRTDTQYF
TRBJ1-6,TRBV19,.,.,TGTGCCAGTAGAGAGACAGGAAAATCTAATTCACCCCTCCACTTT,CASRETGKSNSPLHF
TRBJ2-2,TRBV7-2,.,.,TGTGCCAGCAGGACCTGGGACACCGGGGAGCTGTTTTTT,CASRTWDTGELFF
TRBJ2-6,TRBV4-2,TRBD2,.,TGTGCCAGCAGCCAAACCCGCCCTTGGATAGCGGGGTACTCTGGGGCCAACGTCCTGACTTTC,CASSQTRPWIAGYSGANVLTF
TRBJ2-2,TRBV28,.,.,TGTGCCAGCAGTTCGACTAGTCCCGGGGAGCTGTTTTTT,CASSSTSPGELFF
TRBJ2-5,TRBV6-5,.,.,TGTGCCAGCAGCCGCCTGGGACAACAAGAGACCCAGTACTTC,CASSRLGQQETQYF
TRBJ2-2,TRBV18,TRBD1,.,TGTGCCAGCTCACCTTTACTCCTGGGACAGGGAAAATCCGGGGAGCTGTTTTTT,CASSPLLLGQGKSGELFF
TRBJ1-1,TRBV19,.,.,TGTGCCAGTAGTATAGCGGGGGGCACTGAAGCTTTCTTT,CASSIAGGTEAFF
TRBJ2-2,TRBV11-2,TRBD2,.,TGTGCCAGCAGCTTACTAGCGGGAGGGAACACCGGGGAGCTGTTTTTT,CASSLLAGGNTGELFF
TRBJ1-4,TRBV4-3,.,.,TGCGCCAGCAGCCAAGATATGGGGGGCATTGGGTCAACTAATGAAAAACTGTTTTTT,CASSQDMGGIGSTNEKLFF
TRBJ2-1,TRBV10-3,TRBD2,.,TGTGCCATCAGTGAGCAGAGCGGGAGCGGTGAGCAGTTCTTC,CAISEQSGSGEQFF
TRBJ2-3,TRBV5-1,.,.,TGCGCCAGCAGCCCCCGGACTGCAGATACGCAGTATTTT,CASSPRTADTQYF